The 11 T cell receptor beta chains given below trace back to one sample, sequenced in a study of cytomegalovirus exposure and HLA in healthy donors. 13 Jbeta primers and 60 Vbeta primers were used for the PCR. The protocol was immunoSEQ multiplex PCR, while the TCRdb copy is restricted to in-frame clones and leaves out a portion. The sample carries 150,000 or so clones, just under 80% recorded once. The sequenced sample was PBMCs. These receptors all stem from a woman between 35 and 50 years old in good health and CMV-seropositive.

The J gene is TRBJ1-5, the V gene TRBV5-1, with D maybe TRBD1 (5 bases). From germline, CDR1 is SGHRS and CDR2 YFSETQ. This CDR3 region has 16 residues. V dropped 4 bases and J dropped 0 bases, with 14 bases sitting between them. The CDR3 loop reads CASSVGDTYSNQPQHF. CDR3 coding DNA: TGCGCCAGCAGCGTAGGGGATACTTATAGCAATCAGCCCCAGCATTTT.

The chain carries TRBV2 and TRBJ1-5; D gene unclear. Germline V gene lookup returns CDR1 SNHLY and CDR2 FYNNEI. CDR3 length equals 14 residues. With 1 base removed from V and 6 bases from J, the gap between germline ends came to 10 bases. The CDR3 is CASSEGQSAQPQHF. The CDR3, as DNA: TGTGCCAGCAGTGAAGGTCAGTCCGCTCAGCCCCAGCATTTT.

The CDR3 here is CASSKQVYGYTF. CDR3 coding DNA: TGTGCCAGCAGCAAACAGGTTTATGGCTACACCTTC. The chain carries TRBV28 and TRBJ1-2, with a tentative D call TRBD1 (5 bases). CDR1 MDHEN and CDR2 SYDVKM come from the germline V gene. The CDR3 is made up of 12 amino acids. Trimming stripped 6 bases from V and 5 bases from J, with 10 bases between.

The gene calls are TRBV7-8 and TRBJ2-5, with 8 nucleotides matching TRBD2. The CDR3 extends over 15 amino acids. After removal of 5 bases from V and 5 bases from J, the junction contained 10 bases not matched to a gene. The germline CDR1 and CDR2 sequences are SGHVS and FQNEAQ. As DNA, the CDR3 is TGTGCCAGCAGCGTACTGGGACTAGGTAGGGAGACCCAGTACTTC. Amino acids: CASSVLGLGRETQYF.

The V and J genes are TRBV30 and TRBJ1-5; D might be TRBD1 (5 bases). V dropped 1 base and J dropped 5 bases, with 9 bases sitting between them. CDR3 length: 13 residues. Germline CDR1 is GTSNPN and CDR2 is SVGIG (reference sequence). The CDR3 DNA follows: TGTGCCTGGAGTGGGGGGGATGATCAGCCCCAGCATTTT. It yields the protein CAWSGGDDQPQHF.

The chain links TRBV5-6 to TRBJ2-3; 7 nucleotides align to TRBD1. With V trimmed by 4 bases and J by 0 bases, 5 bases remained unmatched. Germline assignment: CDR1 SGHDT and CDR2 YYEEEE. The CDR3 runs 15 residues. CDR3 region: CASSLGQRSTDTQYF. The CDR3 bases are TGTGCCAGCAGCCTGGGACAGAGGAGCACAGATACGCAGTATTTT.

The chain has TRBV5-1 and TRBJ1-2; 8 bases are shared with TRBD1. CDR1 SGHRS and CDR2 YFSETQ come from the germline V gene. V dropped 2 bases and J dropped 0; count of bases not matched to a gene: 3. This CDR3 region has 15 residues. The CDR3 DNA follows: TGCGCCAGCAGCTTCGACAGGGGACCTAACTATGGCTACACCTTC. Translating it yields CASSFDRGPNYGYTF.

The rearrangement joins TRBV6-1 to TRBJ1-5; D perhaps matches TRBD1 (5 bases). Trimming removed 4 bases at V and 0 bases at J, with 7 bases between. Germline assignment: CDR1 MNHNS and CDR2 SASEGT. The CDR3 sequence is 14 residues long. CDR3 loop: CASSVQGSNQPQHF. The CDR3 coding sequence is TGTGCCAGCAGTGTTCAGGGTAGCAATCAGCCCCAGCATTTT.

The chain uses TRBV18 and TRBJ1-4; 7 bases map to TRBD1. CDR1 and CDR2 from the germline V gene are KGHSH and LQKENI. V dropped 3 bases and J dropped 3; count of bases not matched to a gene: 7. The CDR3 spans 16 residues. CDR3: CASSPYRGEANEKLFF. CDR3 DNA sequence: TGTGCCAGCTCACCTTACAGGGGAGAGGCTAATGAAAAACTGTTTTTT.

This chain links TRBV5-6 with TRBJ1-5; 10 bases are a match to TRBD1. Germline V lookup: CDR1 SGHDT, CDR2 YYEEEE. J gave up 7 bases and V 1 base, and 5 bases lay outside the gene matches. The CDR3 is made up of 15 amino acids. DNA of the CDR3: TGTGCCAGCAGCTTGCGGGGACAGGGGAGACAGCCCCAGCATTTT. Protein sequence: CASSLRGQGRQPQHF.

This clone was picked up a small number of times. The V gene is TRBV5-4, the J gene TRBJ2-5, with D perhaps matching TRBD1 (5 bases). This CDR3 is built from 12 residues. Germline values: CDR1 SGHNT, CDR2 YYREEE (reference sequence). V lost 5 bases and J 2 bases, leaving 7 bases between the germline ends. CDR3 region: CASSRQQETQYF. CDR3 DNA: TGTGCCAGCAGTCGACAGCAAGAGACCCAGTACTTC.